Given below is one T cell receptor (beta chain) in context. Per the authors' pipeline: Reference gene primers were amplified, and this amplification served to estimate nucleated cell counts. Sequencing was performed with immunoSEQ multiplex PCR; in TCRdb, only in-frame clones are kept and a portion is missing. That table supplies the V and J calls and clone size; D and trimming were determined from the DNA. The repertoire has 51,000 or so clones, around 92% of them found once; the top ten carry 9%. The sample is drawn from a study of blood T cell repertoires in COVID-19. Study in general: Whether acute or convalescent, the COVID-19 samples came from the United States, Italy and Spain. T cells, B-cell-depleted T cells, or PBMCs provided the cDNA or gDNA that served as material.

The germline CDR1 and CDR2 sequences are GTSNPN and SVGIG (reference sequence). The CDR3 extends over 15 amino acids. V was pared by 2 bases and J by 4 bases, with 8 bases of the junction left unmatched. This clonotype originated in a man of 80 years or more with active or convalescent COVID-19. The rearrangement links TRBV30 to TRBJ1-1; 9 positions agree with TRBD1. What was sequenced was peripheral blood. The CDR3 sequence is CAWSQLGQGATEAFF. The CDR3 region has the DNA TGTGCCTGGAGTCAACTGGGACAGGGCGCCACTGAAGCTTTCTTT.